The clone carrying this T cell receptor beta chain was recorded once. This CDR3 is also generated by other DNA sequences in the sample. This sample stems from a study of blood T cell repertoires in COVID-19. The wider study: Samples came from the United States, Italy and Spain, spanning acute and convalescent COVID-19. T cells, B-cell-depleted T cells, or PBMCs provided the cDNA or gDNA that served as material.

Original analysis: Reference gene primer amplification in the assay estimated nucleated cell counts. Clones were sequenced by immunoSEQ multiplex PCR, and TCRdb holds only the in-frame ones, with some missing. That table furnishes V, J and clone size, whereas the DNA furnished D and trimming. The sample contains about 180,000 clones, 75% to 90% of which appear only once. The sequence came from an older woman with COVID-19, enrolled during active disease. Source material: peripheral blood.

CDR3 sequence: CASSLTERNQPQHF. CDR3 sequence (DNA): TGTGCCAGCAGCTTAACAGAGCGCAATCAGCCCCAGCATTTT. V gene TRBV7-9 combines with J gene TRBJ1-5, with D hard to call. V gave up 2 bases and J gave up 2 bases, with 7 bases separating them. CDR1 SEHNR and CDR2 FQNEAQ come from the germline V gene (reference sequence). The length of the CDR3 is 14 residues.